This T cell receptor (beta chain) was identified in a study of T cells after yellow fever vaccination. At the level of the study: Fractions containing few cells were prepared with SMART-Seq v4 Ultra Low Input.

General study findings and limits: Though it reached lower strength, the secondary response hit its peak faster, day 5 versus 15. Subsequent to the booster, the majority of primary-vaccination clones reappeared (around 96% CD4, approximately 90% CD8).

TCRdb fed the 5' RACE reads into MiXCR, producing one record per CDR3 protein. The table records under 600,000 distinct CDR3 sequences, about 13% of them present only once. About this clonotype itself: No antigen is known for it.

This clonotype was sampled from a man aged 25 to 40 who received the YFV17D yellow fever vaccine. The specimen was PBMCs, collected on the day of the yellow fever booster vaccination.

The CDR3 DNA reads TGTGCCAGCAGTTTTAAGACGGGAGAAGCTTTCTTT. This gives the protein CASSFKTGEAFF. This sequence joins TRBV25-1 and TRBJ1-1; D is unclear. The V and J ends lost 5 bases and 8 bases respectively, with 12 bases between them. The CDR3 runs 12 residues. Per the germline V gene, CDR1 is MGHDK and CDR2 is SYGVNS.